The clone carrying this TCR beta chain has more than one count but fewer than ten. Its antigen is still unknown. TCRdb reprocessed the 5' RACE reads with MiXCR, giving one entry per CDR3 protein. The table shows about 170,000 distinct CDR3 sequences, with around 10% occurring only once. Germline V gene lookup returns CDR1 DFQATT and CDR2 SNEGSKA (reference sequence). The V end was cut by 1 base, the J end by 0 bases, with 9 bases between. This CDR3 is built from 14 residues. The data derive from a study of T cells after yellow fever vaccination. The study, taken as a whole, reports: Abundant clonotypes (contaminants from the bulk population) could be present in FACS-sorted repertoires.

This rearrangement joins TRBV20-1 to TRBJ1-1; D uncertain. Sequencing was performed on CD8+ T cells sorted from PBMCs, taken 15 days after the yellow fever booster vaccination. The TCR was taken from a man aged 18-30 years who received the YFV17D yellow fever vaccine. The CDR3 DNA is TGCAGTGCTAGAGTTGATTCTTTGAACACTGAAGCTTTCTTT. It translates to CSARVDSLNTEAFF.